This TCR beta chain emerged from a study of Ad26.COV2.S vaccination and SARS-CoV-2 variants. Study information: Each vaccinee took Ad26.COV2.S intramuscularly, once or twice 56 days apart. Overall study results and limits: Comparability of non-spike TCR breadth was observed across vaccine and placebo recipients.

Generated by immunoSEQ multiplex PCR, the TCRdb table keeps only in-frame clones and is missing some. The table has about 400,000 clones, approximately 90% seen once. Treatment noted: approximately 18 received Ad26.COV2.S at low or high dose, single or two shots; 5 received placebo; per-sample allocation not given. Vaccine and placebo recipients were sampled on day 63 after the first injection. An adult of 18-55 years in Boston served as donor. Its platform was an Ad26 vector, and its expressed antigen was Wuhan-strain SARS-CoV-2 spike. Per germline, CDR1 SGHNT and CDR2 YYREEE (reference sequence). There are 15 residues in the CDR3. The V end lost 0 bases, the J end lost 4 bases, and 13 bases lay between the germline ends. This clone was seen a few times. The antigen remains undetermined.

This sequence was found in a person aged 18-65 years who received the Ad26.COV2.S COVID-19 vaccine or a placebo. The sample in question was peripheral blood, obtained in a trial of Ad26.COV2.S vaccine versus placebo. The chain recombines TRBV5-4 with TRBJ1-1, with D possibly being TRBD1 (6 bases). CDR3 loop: CASSLDPGAITEAFF. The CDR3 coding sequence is TGTGCCAGCAGCTTGGATCCAGGGGCTATCACTGAAGCTTTCTTT.